These 3 T cell receptor beta chains share one sample of origin, sequenced in a study of blood T cell repertoires in COVID-19. Measured with immunoSEQ multiplex PCR; TCRdb has only the in-frame clones, and not every one. The sample includes 70,000 to 90,000 clones, around 80% seen only once; the top ten take more than 1%. Sequenced sample: peripheral blood. These receptor sequences come from a woman of 80 years or more with acute or convalescent COVID-19.

The V call is TRBV6-5, the J call TRBJ1-4; tentatively, D is TRBD1 (6 bases). The V and J ends lost 8 bases and 8 bases respectively, with 15 bases between them. CDR3 length equals 13 residues. The germline V gene has CDR1 MNHEY and CDR2 SVGAGI. The CDR3 loop is CASRGGKGEKLFF. The CDR3 nucleotides are TGTGCCAGCCGAGGGGGAAAGGGCGAAAAACTGTTTTTT.

The chain joins TRBV10-3 to TRBJ2-7; unclear D gene. V lost 3 bases and J 7 bases, leaving 10 bases between the germline ends. The CDR3 runs 12 residues. Germline V gene sequence: CDR1 ENHRY, CDR2 SYGVKD. CDR3 protein: CAISEGRAEQYF. As DNA, the CDR3 is TGTGCCATCAGTGAAGGTAGAGCGGAGCAGTACTTC.

This clone appeared a single time. The chain employs TRBV27 and TRBJ1-5, with 10 bases matching TRBD1. Trimming cost V 4 bases and J 6 bases; bases outside gene matches: 6. The length of the CDR3 is 15 residues. CDR1 is MNHEY, CDR2 SMNVEV, per germline (reference sequence). CDR3 nucleotides: TGTGCCAGCAGTTCCTTGACAGGGGGCGGTCAGCCCCAGCATTTT. Translated: CASSSLTGGGQPQHF.